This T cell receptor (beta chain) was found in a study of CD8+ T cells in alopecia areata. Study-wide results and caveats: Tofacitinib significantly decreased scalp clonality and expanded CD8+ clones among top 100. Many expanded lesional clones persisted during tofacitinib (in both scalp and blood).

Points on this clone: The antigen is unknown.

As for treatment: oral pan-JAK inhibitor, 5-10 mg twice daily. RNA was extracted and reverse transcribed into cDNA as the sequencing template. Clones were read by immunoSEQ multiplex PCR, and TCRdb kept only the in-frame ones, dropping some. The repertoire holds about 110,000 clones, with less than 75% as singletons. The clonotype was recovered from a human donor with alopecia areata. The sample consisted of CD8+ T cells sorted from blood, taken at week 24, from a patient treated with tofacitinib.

The DNA of the CDR3 is TGCGCCAGCAGCTTGACCCACGAAAACTACAATGAGCAGTTCTTC. Its protein product is CASSLTHENYNEQFF. The chain uses TRBV5-1 and TRBJ2-1; no reliable D call. CDR3 length: 15 amino acids. V was clipped by 1 base and J by 3 bases, with 11 bases between them. Germline CDR1 reads SGHRS; CDR2 reads YFSETQ.